This T cell receptor beta chain was retrieved from a study of T cell responses to AZD1222 COVID-19 vaccine. The CDR3 is 16 amino acids. Germline CDR1 SGHTS, CDR2 YDEGEE. V lost 0 bases to trimming and J lost 1 base, with 14 bases between them. This table comes from immunoSEQ multiplex PCR, and its TCRdb copy is limited to in-frame clones, with some not included. Found here are around 88,000 clones, 89% of them singletons; the top ten hold 2.5% to 3%. This chain joins TRBV5-8 and TRBJ2-7; possibly TRBD2 for D (5 bases). The sample consisted of peripheral blood, taken on day 0 of MenACWY control vaccination. The origin of this receptor is an adult in good health. The chain's CDR3 is CASSLAGGSYSYEQYF. CDR3 DNA sequence: TGTGCCAGCAGCTTGGCAGGCGGGTCATATTCCTACGAGCAGTACTTC.